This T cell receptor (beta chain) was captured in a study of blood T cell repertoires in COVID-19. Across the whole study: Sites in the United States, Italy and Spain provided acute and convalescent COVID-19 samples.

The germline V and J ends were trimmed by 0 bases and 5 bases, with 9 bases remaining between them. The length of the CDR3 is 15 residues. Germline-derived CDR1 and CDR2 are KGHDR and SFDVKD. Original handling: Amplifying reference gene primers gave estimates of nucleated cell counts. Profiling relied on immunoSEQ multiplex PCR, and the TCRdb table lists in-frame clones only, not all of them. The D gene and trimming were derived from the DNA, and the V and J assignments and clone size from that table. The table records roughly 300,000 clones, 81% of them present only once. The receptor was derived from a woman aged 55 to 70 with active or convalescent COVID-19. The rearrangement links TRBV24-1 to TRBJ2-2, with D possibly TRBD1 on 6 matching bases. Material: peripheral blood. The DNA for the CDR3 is TGTGCCACCAGTGATTTGCTTGGACAGACCGGGGAGCTGTTTTTT. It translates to CATSDLLGQTGELFF.